Below, 9 T cell receptor beta chains from the same sample are listed, as sequenced in a study of blood T cell repertoires in COVID-19. Data came from immunoSEQ multiplex PCR; TCRdb stores just in-frame clones and leaves some out. This sample yields more than 150,000 clones, of which about 80% are seen a single time; approximately 15% belongs to the top ten. Material for sequencing was PBMCs or T cells enriched from blood (not recorded which). These TCRs come from a man aged 55 to 70 who had been exposed to COVID-19.

The chain has TRBV14 and TRBJ1-2; D remains ambiguous. Germline loops: CDR1 SGHDN, CDR2 FVKESK. The CDR3 covers 13 residues. Between the trimmed V and J ends, which lost 1 base and 2 bases, there was a span of 5 bases. Written as DNA, the CDR3 is TGTGCCAGCAGCCAAGGAGGGAACTATGGCTACACCTTC. This gives the protein CASSQGGNYGYTF.

V usage is TRBV6-5 and J usage is TRBJ2-7; 8 bases align to TRBD1. CDR3 length: 15 amino acids. The germline CDR1 and CDR2 sequences are MNHEY and SVGAGI. V was clipped by 5 bases and J by 5 bases; unmatched bases: 11. The CDR3 DNA reads as TGTGCCAGCAGTCCCCGCCGGGACAGGCAGAACGAGCAGTACTTC. Protein sequence: CASSPRRDRQNEQYF.

V usage is TRBV28 and J usage is TRBJ2-2, with 10 bases aligning to TRBD1. The CDR3 consists of 15 residues. Germline lookup yields CDR1 MDHEN and CDR2 SYDVKM. V shed 6 bases and J 3 bases; nucleotides not matched to a gene: 4. The CDR3 DNA sequence: TGTGCCAGCAGACCCGGGACAGGGGACACCGGGGAGCTGTTTTTT. Protein: CASRPGTGDTGELFF.

The chain has TRBV24-1 and TRBJ1-2, with TRBD1 matching over 8 bases. Germline V CDR1 and CDR2: KGHDR, SFDVKD. Losses at the gene ends were 6 bases for V and 3 bases for J; bases not matched to a gene: 8. The CDR3 totals 15 residues. In DNA form, the CDR3 reads TGTGCCACCAGTCGAGGCAGGGGGCGCGACTATGGCTACACCTTC. This sequence encodes CATSRGRGRDYGYTF.

J is TRBJ1-5 and V is TRBV15; 7 nucleotides match TRBD1. CDR3 length: 15 residues. Germline CDR1 LNHNV, CDR2 YYDKDF (reference sequence). The ends lost 5 bases at V and 4 bases at J; junction bases unmatched: 8. The DNA of the CDR3 is TGTGCCACCAGCCCCTACCGGGACAGAAATCAGCCCCAGCATTTT. This codes for CATSPYRDRNQPQHF. Full variable domain (rest looked up from reference TRBV15 and TRBJ1-5): DAMVIQNPRYQVTQFGKPVTLSCSQTLNHNVMYWYQQKSSQAPKLLFHYYDKDFNNEADTPDNFQSRRPNTSFCFLDIRSPGLGDTAMYLCATSPYRDRNQPQHFGDGTRLSIL.

The chain couples TRBV7-9 to TRBJ1-2; the D is unclear. V shed 5 bases and J shed 3 bases, with 10 bases lying between them. Germline CDR1 and CDR2: SEHNR and FQNEAQ (reference sequence). CDR3 length equals 13 residues. The DNA for the CDR3 is TGTGCCAGCAGCGGTCCGGGAGACTATGGCTACACCTTC. It codes for CASSGPGDYGYTF.

This clone appeared a single time. This sequence joins TRBV2 and TRBJ1-1; 8 bases align to TRBD1. This CDR3 has 15 residues. The V gene end was trimmed by 5 bases and the J gene end by 2 bases; junction bases not matched to a gene: 7. Germline CDR1 is SNHLY and CDR2 is FYNNEI. The CDR3 DNA follows: TGTGCCAGCAGTCGAGGGACAGGTTTAAACACTGAAGCTTTCTTT. The encoded protein is CASSRGTGLNTEAFF.

Here the CDR3 reads CASSTETSSLNEQFF. DNA of the CDR3: TGTGCCAGCAGCACCGAAACTAGCTCCCTCAATGAGCAGTTCTTC. V usage is TRBV5-4 and J usage is TRBJ2-1, with D possibly matching TRBD2 (6 bases). This CDR3 is 15 amino acids long. Germline assignment: CDR1 SGHNT and CDR2 YYREEE (reference sequence). Trimming took 4 bases from V and 6 from J, leaving 17 bases between them. Full variable domain (remainder filled in from reference TRBV5-4 and TRBJ2-1): ETGVTQSPTHLIKTRGQQVTLRCSSQSGHNTVSWYQQALGQGPQFIFQYYREEENGRGNFPPRFSGLQFPNYSSELNVNALELDDSALYLCASSTETSSLNEQFFGPGTRLTVL.

The rearrangement joins TRBV28 to TRBJ1-2, with 11 bases fitting TRBD1. Germline assignment: CDR1 MDHEN and CDR2 SYDVKM. The V segment lost 4 bases and the J segment 2 bases; nucleotides outside the gene matches: 3. The CDR3 sequence is 15 residues long. DNA for the CDR3: TGTGCCAGCAGTTATGGGGACAGGGGGAACTATGGCTACACCTTC. This gives the protein CASSYGDRGNYGYTF.